This TCR beta chain is from a study of cytomegalovirus exposure and HLA in healthy donors. Study observations and caveats: The study flagged some 180 TCR beta chains as cytomegalovirus-associated. Most TCR sequences were uncommon, yet certain public TCRs appeared in many donors.

Germline values: CDR1 SGHNT, CDR2 YYREEE (reference sequence). Trimming removed 4 bases from V and 4 bases from J; junction bases left unmatched: 11. The CDR3 is 15 amino acids. With respect to this clone: Its cognate antigen is unknown.

Sequenced by immunoSEQ multiplex PCR; TCRdb stores in-frame clones only, minus some. Among some 150,000 clones listed, around nine tenths were seen once. Sequencing was done on a sample of PBMCs. The clonotype was recovered from a young woman in good health and CMV-seropositive. This sequence joins TRBV5-4 and TRBJ2-7; 7 bases line up with TRBD1. The CDR3 is CASSTPTGSDYEQYF. The CDR3 DNA reads TGTGCCAGCAGCACCCCGACAGGGAGCGATTACGAGCAGTACTTC.